The next 20 T cell receptor beta chains were all read from a single sample in a study of blood T cell repertoires in COVID-19. Method: immunoSEQ multiplex PCR; TCRdb's copy keeps in-frame clones and lacks some. The sample shows around 310,000 clones, approximately 90% of them seen only once. Sequencing was carried out using peripheral blood. The source of these receptors is a woman in her twenties or thirties with COVID-19, enrolled during active disease.

The V gene is TRBV19, the J gene TRBJ2-5; 13 nucleotides match TRBD2. CDR1 LNHDA and CDR2 SQIVND come from the germline V gene (reference sequence). V dropped 3 bases and J dropped 1; count of bases not matched to a gene: 11. This CDR3 is built from 19 residues. The CDR3 nucleotides are TGTGCCAGTAGTATTGACAAAGGGACTAGCGGGGCCATCCAAGAGACCCAGTACTTC. It codes for CASSIDKGTSGAIQETQYF.

CDR3 bases: TGTGCCAGCAGCCACCCTCCTGACAGGCCATATACCATATATTTT. Its protein product is CASSHPPDRPYTIYF. V is TRBV21-1 and J is TRBJ1-3; the DNA was not compared with TRBD1, the D call given in the table. TRBV21-1 counts as a pseudogene. This CDR3 spans 15 amino acids.

The chain has TRBV24-1 and TRBJ2-7, with 11 bases identical to TRBD1. Germline CDR1 and CDR2: KGHDR and SFDVKD. V gave up 6 bases and J gave up 4 bases; unmatched junction bases: 4. The CDR3 runs 14 residues. Written as DNA, the CDR3 is TGTGCCACCAGTCCGGGACAGGGGGTTTACGAGCAGTACTTC. Residues: CATSPGQGVYEQYF.

V is TRBV6-5 and J is TRBJ1-1; TRBD1 matches 8 bases. After removal of 4 bases from V and 1 base from J, the junction contained 2 bases not matched to a gene. This CDR3 has 14 residues. In germline, CDR1 is MNHEY, CDR2 SVGAGI. The CDR3 DNA follows: TGTGCCAGCAGTTGGACAGGGACGAACACTGAAGCTTTCTTT. Amino acids: CASSWTGTNTEAFF.

V gene TRBV11-3 combines with J gene TRBJ1-5; D not certain. Germline V gene lookup returns CDR1 SGHNT and CDR2 YENEEA. The CDR3 consists of 17 residues. The ends were cut back, 1 base at V and 0 bases at J, with 13 bases in the middle. DNA of the CDR3: TGTGCCAGCAGCTTAGGGGCAGCTTATATTAGCAATCAGCCCCAGCATTTT. It translates to CASSLGAAYISNQPQHF.

V is TRBV28 and J is TRBJ1-6; D may be TRBD1 (5 bases). CDR3 length equals 15 residues. V lost 2 bases and J lost 6, with 11 bases in between. Germline V lookup: CDR1 MDHEN, CDR2 SYDVKM. The CDR3 nucleotides are TGTGCCAGCAGTTTAGGAGACAGACTTAATTCACCCCTCCACTTT. The encoded protein is CASSLGDRLNSPLHF.

The genes are TRBV28 and TRBJ1-5; D might be TRBD1 (5 bases). Germline V gives CDR1 MDHEN, CDR2 SYDVKM. CDR3 length equals 15 residues. The ends were cut back, 4 bases at V and 1 base at J, with 11 bases in the middle. CDR3 bases: TGTGCCAGCAGTTCGACAGAAGGAAGCAATCAGCCCCAGCATTTT. Its protein is CASSSTEGSNQPQHF.

The chain has TRBV28 and TRBJ2-7, with 7 nucleotides matching TRBD2. The germline V gene has CDR1 MDHEN and CDR2 SYDVKM. CDR3 length: 13 residues. V shed 3 bases and J 3 bases; nucleotides not matched to a gene: 2. In DNA form, the CDR3 reads TGTGCCAGCAGTTTGGGAGGGGTCTACGAGCAGTACTTC. Its translation is CASSLGGVYEQYF.

CDR3 DNA sequence: TGTGCCAGCAGTTATGGGACAGGCTACACCTTC. Translated, it gives CASSYGTGYTF. This rearrangement joins TRBV6-5 to TRBJ1-2, with D perhaps matching TRBD1 (6 bases). The V gene lost 3 bases and the J gene lost 8 bases, with 7 bases spanning the gap. Germline V gives CDR1 MNHEY, CDR2 SVGAGI. The CDR3 consists of 11 residues.

The chain is built from TRBV19 and TRBJ1-3; D is uncertain. The V end was cut by 6 bases, the J end by 4 bases, with 10 bases between. The CDR3 has 13 residues. Per germline, CDR1 LNHDA and CDR2 SQIVND (reference sequence). The CDR3 DNA sequence: TGTGCCAGTAGGACGCGAGGGGGAAACACCATATATTTT. Protein: CASRTRGGNTIYF.

The V gene is TRBV30, the J gene TRBJ2-3, with TRBD1 matching over 7 bases. The CDR3 is 17 residues long. CDR1 is GTSNPN and CDR2 is SVGIG in the germline V gene (reference sequence). The J segment lost 2 bases and the V segment lost 0 bases, leaving 11 bases of the junction unmatched. CDR3 region: CAWSVPRPGGFTDTQYF. For the CDR3, the DNA is TGTGCCTGGAGTGTACCTAGGCCAGGGGGATTCACAGATACGCAGTATTTT.

This chain uses TRBV5-1 with TRBJ1-1; D not resolved. The CDR3 runs 15 residues. With 1 base removed from V and 0 bases from J, the gap between germline ends came to 10 bases. Germline values: CDR1 SGHRS, CDR2 YFSETQ. The CDR3, as DNA: TGCGCCAGCAGCTTGTATGAGGAGATGAACACTGAAGCTTTCTTT. It is translated as CASSLYEEMNTEAFF.

This clone was seen once. The chain has TRBV6-2 or TRBV6-3 and TRBJ1-5, with 7 nucleotides matching TRBD1. V shed 4 bases, J shed 1 base, and the junction held 4 bases outside the gene matches. The CDR3 is made up of 15 amino acids. Germline V gene lookup returns CDR1 MNHEY and CDR2 SVGEGT. CDR3 amino acids: CASSLTRGSNQPQHF. The CDR3 nucleotides read TGTGCCAGCAGTTTAACCAGGGGGAGCAATCAGCCCCAGCATTTT.

This chain links TRBV7-6 with TRBJ1-4; TRBD1 matches 9 bases. CDR3 length: 15 amino acids. V shed 4 bases and J 4 bases; nucleotides not matched to a gene: 4. Germline CDR1 reads SGHVS; CDR2 reads FNYEAQ. Written as DNA, the CDR3 is TGTGCCAGCAGCTCAGGACAGGGGTTTAATGAAAAACTGTTTTTT. Protein product: CASSSGQGFNEKLFF.

The rearrangement links TRBV7-3 to TRBJ2-5; D gene unclear. This CDR3 contains 13 residues. V was cut by 2 bases and J by 4 bases, with 8 bases left in between. Germline V lookup: CDR1 SGHTA, CDR2 FQGTGA. The CDR3 loop is CASSLGPIETQYF. The DNA for the CDR3 is TGTGCCAGCAGCTTAGGGCCGATAGAGACCCAGTACTTC.

CDR3 protein: CASSQSHRGSGNTIYF. The CDR3 nucleotides are TGCGCCAGCAGTCAATCTCACAGGGGCTCTGGAAACACCATATATTTT. The rearrangement uses TRBV23-1 and TRBJ1-3; 7 bases are a match to TRBD1. TRBV23-1 is an open reading frame whose function is uncertain. With V trimmed by 0 bases and J by 0 bases, 2 bases remained unmatched. The CDR3 has 16 residues.

As DNA, the CDR3 is TGTGCCAGTAGTATCGGGACAGGGGGCACAGATACGCAGTATTTT. This codes for CASSIGTGGTDTQYF. The chain joins TRBV19 to TRBJ2-3, with TRBD1 matching 10 bases. After removal of 3 bases from V and 1 base from J, the junction contained 1 base not matched to a gene. CDR1 and CDR2 from the germline V gene are LNHDA and SQIVND (reference sequence). The CDR3 contains 15 residues.

The chain links TRBV28 to TRBJ1-1; the D is unclear. The length of the CDR3 is 16 residues. The V and J ends lost 6 bases and 0 bases respectively, with 17 bases between them. The germline V gene has CDR1 MDHEN and CDR2 SYDVKM. The CDR3 region is CASSLVRHSMNTEAFF. The DNA for the CDR3 is TGTGCCAGCAGCTTAGTTAGGCACAGCATGAACACTGAAGCTTTCTTT.

In DNA, the CDR3 is TGTGCCAGCAGTAATGCTAATATCTACAATGAGCAGTTCTTC. This translates into CASSNANIYNEQFF. The chain uses TRBV28 and TRBJ2-1; D gene ambiguous. CDR1 and CDR2 (germline): MDHEN, SYDVKM. V lost 5 bases and J 3 bases, leaving 11 bases between the germline ends. The CDR3 length is 14 residues.

This clone was picked up a small number of times. The V gene is TRBV6-5, the J gene TRBJ1-5, with 8 bases identical to TRBD1. CDR1 MNHEY and CDR2 SVGAGI come from the germline V gene. V lost 4 bases to trimming and J lost 4 bases; unmatched junction nucleotides: 6. This CDR3 has 15 amino acids. The CDR3 bases are TGTGCCAGCAGTTTCGTACAGGGGGGGAATCAGCCCCAGCATTTT. It codes for CASSFVQGGNQPQHF.